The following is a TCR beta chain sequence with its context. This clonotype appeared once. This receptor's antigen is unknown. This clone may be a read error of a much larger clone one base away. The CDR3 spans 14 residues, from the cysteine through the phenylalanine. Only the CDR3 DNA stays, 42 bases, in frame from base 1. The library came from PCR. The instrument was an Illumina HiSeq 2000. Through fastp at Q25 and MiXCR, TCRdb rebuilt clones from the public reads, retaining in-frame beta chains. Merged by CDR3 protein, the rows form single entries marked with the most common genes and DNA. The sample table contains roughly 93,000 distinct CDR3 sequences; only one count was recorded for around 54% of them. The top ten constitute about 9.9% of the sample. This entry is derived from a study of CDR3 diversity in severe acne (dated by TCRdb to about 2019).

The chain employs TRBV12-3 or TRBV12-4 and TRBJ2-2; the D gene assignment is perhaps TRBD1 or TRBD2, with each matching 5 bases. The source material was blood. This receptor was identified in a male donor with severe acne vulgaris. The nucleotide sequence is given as TGTGCCAGCAGTAACGGGGCTTGGGCCGGGGAGCCGTTTTTT. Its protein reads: CASSNGAWAGEPFF.